This T cell receptor (beta chain) was found in a study of Tregs in tolerant kidney transplant recipients. General study points: No direct test of biological reproducibility was done here.

Notes on this clone: Its matching antigen is unknown.

Sequencing used immunoSEQ multiplex PCR; TCRdb keeps in-frame clones, though not all of them. The sample has 50,000 or so clones, around 90% seen once. Mixed chimerism was transient after nonmyeloablative marrow transplants from related graft donors. Thawed PBMCs were FACS-sorted into unstimulated CD4+CD25+CD127- regulatory T cells, CD4+CD25- non-regulatory cells, CD4 and CD8 cells. From germline, CDR1 is SGHRS and CDR2 YFSETQ. The V segment lost 1 base and the J segment 4 bases; nucleotides outside the gene matches: 2. The CDR3 is 14 amino acids. The chain has TRBV5-1 and TRBJ2-7; 10 positions match TRBD1. This clonotype originated in a human patient who received a combined kidney and bone marrow transplant. Some T cells may trace back to the graft donor. The material was CD8+ T cells from blood (PBMCs), obtained 12 months after the transplant. The CDR3 DNA reads TGCGCCAGCAGCTTGAGGGACAGGGGTTACGAGCAGTACTTC. It specifies CASSLRDRGYEQYF. The full variable domain, in which reference TRBV5-1 and TRBJ2-7 provide the parts outside the CDR3, is KAGVTQTPRYLIKTRGQQVTLSCSPISGHRSVSWYQQTPGQGLQFLFEYFSETQRNKGNFPGRFSGRQFSNSRSEMNVSTLELGDSALYLCASSLRDRGYEQYFGPGTRLTVT.